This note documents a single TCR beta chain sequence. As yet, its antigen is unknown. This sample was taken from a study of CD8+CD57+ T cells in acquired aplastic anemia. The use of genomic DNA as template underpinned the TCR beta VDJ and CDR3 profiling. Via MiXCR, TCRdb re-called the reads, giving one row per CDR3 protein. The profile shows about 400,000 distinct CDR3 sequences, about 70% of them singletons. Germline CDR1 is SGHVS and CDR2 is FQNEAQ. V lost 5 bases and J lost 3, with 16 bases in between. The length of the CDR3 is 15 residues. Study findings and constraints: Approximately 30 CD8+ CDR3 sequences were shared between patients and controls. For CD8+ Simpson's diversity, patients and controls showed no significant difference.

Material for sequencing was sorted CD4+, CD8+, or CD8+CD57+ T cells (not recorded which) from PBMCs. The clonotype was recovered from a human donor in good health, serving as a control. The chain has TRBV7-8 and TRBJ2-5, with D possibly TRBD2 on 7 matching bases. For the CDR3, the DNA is TGTGCCAGCAGCAGAGGGAGGGGGGGGAAAGAGACCCAGTACTTC. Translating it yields CASSRGRGGKETQYF.